The TCR beta chain under discussion was sequenced for a study of blood T cell repertoires in COVID-19. Across the whole study: Whether acute or convalescent, the COVID-19 samples came from the United States, Italy and Spain. From T cells, B-cell-depleted T cells, or PBMCs came the material, which was cDNA or gDNA.

Per the authors' pipeline: Amplifying reference gene primers gave estimates of nucleated cell counts. The repertoire was sequenced with immunoSEQ multiplex PCR; TCRdb's copy has only in-frame clones and lacks some. Clone size and the V and J calls come from that table; the DNA yielded D and trimming. This sample yields roughly 100,000 clones, of which about 77% are seen a single time; around a tenth belongs to the top ten. The CDR3 spans 17 residues. The junction had 16 bases not matched to a gene; V was cut back by 7 bases and J by 3 bases. Germline CDR1 SGHRS, CDR2 YFSETQ. The specimen sequenced was peripheral blood. This receptor was identified in a woman older than 75 with acute or convalescent COVID-19. The V and J genes are TRBV5-1 and TRBJ2-7; 10 bases match TRBD2. The CDR3 reads CASGSGLAAGQGYEQYF. Written as DNA, the CDR3 is TGCGCCAGCGGGTCAGGACTAGCGGCCGGCCAAGGCTACGAGCAGTACTTC.